This TCR beta chain was identified during a study of T cell changes during pregnancy in multiple sclerosis. Some clones are missing from TCRdb's copy, which holds only in-frame ones; the method was immunoSEQ multiplex PCR. The sample lists approximately 50,000 clones; 80% to 95% were seen once. CDR1 SNHLY and CDR2 FYNNEI come from the germline V gene. The CDR3 is 14 amino acids. The V gene lost 6 bases and the J gene lost 2 bases, with 11 bases spanning the gap. This rearrangement joins TRBV2 to TRBJ1-3, with unresolved D. This clonotype originated in a female donor with multiple sclerosis, enrolled in a pregnancy study. Sequencing used CD4+ T cells from peripheral blood mononuclear cells, obtained after pregnancy. The CDR3 bases are TGTGCCAGCAGGAAAGGAGAGGCTGGAAACACCATATATTTT. Protein: CASRKGEAGNTIYF. Full variable domain (remainder filled in from reference TRBV2 and TRBJ1-3): EPEVTQTPSHQVTQMGQEVILRCVPISNHLYFYWYRQILGQKVEFLVSFYNNEISEKSEIFDDQFSVERPDGSNFTLKIRSTKLEDSAMYFCASRKGEAGNTIYFGEGSWLTVV.